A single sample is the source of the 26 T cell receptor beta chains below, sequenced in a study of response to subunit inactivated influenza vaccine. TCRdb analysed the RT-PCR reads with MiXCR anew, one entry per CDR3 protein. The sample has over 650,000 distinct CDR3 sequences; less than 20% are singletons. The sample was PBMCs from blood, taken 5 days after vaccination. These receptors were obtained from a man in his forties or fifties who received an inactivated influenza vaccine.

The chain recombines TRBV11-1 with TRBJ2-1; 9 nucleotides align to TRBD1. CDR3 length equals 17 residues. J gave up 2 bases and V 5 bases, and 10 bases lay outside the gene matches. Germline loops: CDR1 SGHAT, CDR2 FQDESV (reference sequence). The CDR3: CASSVTGTGLPYNEQFF. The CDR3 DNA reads TGTGCCAGCAGCGTAACCGGGACAGGGCTTCCCTACAATGAGCAGTTCTTC.

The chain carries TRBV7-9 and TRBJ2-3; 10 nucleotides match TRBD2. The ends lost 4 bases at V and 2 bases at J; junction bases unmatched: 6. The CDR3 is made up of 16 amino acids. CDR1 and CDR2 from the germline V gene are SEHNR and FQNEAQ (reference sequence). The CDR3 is CASSYASGGLTDTQYF. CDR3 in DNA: TGTGCCAGCAGCTACGCTAGCGGGGGCCTCACAGATACGCAGTATTTT.

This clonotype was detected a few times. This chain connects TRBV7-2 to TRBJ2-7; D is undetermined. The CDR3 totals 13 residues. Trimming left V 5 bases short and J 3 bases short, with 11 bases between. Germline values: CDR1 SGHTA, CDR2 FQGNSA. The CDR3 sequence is CASSQPGRYEQYF. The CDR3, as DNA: TGTGCCAGCAGCCAACCCGGGCGCTACGAGCAGTACTTC.

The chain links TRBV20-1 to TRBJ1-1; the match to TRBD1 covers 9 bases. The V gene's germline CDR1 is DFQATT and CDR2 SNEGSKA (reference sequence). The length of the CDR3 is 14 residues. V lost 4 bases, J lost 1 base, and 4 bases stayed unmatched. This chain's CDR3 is CSAKQGAGNTEAFF. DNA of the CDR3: TGCAGTGCTAAACAGGGGGCCGGGAACACTGAAGCTTTCTTT.

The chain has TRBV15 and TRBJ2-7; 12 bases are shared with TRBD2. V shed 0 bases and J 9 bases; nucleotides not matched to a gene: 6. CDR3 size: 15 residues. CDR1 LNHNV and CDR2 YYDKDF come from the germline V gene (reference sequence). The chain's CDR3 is CATSRDWTSGTGQYF. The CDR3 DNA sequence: TGTGCCACCAGCAGAGACTGGACTAGCGGGACAGGGCAGTACTTC.

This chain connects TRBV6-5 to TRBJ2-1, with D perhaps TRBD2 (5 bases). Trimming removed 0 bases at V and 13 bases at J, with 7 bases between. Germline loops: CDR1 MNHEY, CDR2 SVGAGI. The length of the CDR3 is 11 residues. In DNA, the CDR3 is TGTGCCAGCAGTTACTCGAGGGTTCAGTTCTTC. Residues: CASSYSRVQFF.

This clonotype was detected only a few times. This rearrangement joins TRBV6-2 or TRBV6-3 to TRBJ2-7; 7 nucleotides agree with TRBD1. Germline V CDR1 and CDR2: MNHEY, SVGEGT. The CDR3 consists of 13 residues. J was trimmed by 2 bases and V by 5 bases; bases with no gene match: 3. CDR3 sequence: CASSDRVAYEQYF. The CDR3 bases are TGTGCCAGCAGTGACAGGGTAGCCTACGAGCAGTACTTC.

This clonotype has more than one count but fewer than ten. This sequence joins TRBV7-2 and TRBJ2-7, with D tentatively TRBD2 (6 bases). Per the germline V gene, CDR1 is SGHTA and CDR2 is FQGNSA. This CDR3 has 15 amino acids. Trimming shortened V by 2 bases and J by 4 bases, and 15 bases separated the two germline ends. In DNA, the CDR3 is TGTGCCAGCAGCTTAATTAGCGGTGGGTTTTACGAGCAGTACTTC. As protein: CASSLISGGFYEQYF. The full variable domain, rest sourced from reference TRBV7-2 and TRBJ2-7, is GAGVSQSPSNKVTEKGKDVELRCDPISGHTALYWYRQSLGQGLEFLIYFQGNSAPDKSGLPSDRFSAERTGGSVSTLTIQRTQQEDSAVYLCASSLISGGFYEQYFGPGTRLTVT.

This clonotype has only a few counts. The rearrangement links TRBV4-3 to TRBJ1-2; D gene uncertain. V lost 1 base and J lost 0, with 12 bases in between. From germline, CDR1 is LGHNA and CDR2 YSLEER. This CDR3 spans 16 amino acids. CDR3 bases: TGCGCCAGCAGCCAAGCCTCGGCAAGAGCTAACTATGGCTACACCTTC. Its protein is CASSQASARANYGYTF.

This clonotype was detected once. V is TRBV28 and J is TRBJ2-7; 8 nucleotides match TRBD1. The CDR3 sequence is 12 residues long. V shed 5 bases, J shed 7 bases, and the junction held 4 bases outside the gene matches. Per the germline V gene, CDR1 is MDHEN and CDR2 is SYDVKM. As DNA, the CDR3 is TGTGCCAGCAGTAGACAGGGGCGGGAGCAGTACTTC. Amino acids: CASSRQGREQYF.

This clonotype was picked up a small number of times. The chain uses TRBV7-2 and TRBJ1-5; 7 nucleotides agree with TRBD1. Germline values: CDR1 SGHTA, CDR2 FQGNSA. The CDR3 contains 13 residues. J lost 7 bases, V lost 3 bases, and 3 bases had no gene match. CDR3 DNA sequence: TGTGCCAGCAGCTTGACAGGGTCCCAGCCCCAGCATTTT. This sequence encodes CASSLTGSQPQHF. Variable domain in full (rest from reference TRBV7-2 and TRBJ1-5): GAGVSQSPSNKVTEKGKDVELRCDPISGHTALYWYRQSLGQGLEFLIYFQGNSAPDKSGLPSDRFSAERTGGSVSTLTIQRTQQEDSAVYLCASSLTGSQPQHFGDGTRLSIL.

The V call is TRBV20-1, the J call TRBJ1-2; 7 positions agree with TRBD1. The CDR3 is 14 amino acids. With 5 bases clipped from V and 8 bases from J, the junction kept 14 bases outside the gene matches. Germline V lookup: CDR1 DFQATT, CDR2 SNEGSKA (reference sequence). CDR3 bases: TGCAGTGCTCAGGGACAGTTCCTTCTTGGGGGCTACACCTTC. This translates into CSAQGQFLLGGYTF.

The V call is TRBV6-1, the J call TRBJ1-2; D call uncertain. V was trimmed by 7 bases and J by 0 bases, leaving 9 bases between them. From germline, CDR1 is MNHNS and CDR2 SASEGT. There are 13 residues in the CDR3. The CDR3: CASTPAANYGYTF. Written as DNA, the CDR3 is TGTGCCAGCACCCCGGCAGCTAACTATGGCTACACCTTC.

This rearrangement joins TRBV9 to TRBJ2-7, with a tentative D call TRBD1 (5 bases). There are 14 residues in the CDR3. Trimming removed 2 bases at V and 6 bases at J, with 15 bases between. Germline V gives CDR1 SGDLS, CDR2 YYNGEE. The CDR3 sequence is CASSVRFQGGEQYF. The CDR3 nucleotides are TGTGCCAGCAGCGTCCGGTTTCAGGGTGGCGAGCAGTACTTC.

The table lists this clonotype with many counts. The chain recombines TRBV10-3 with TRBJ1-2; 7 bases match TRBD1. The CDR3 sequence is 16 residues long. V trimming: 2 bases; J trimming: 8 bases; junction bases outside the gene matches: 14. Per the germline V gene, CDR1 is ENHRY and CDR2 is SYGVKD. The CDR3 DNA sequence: TGTGCCATCAGTGAGATAGGACAGGTCCTTCTGGGAGGCTACACCTTC. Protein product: CAISEIGQVLLGGYTF.

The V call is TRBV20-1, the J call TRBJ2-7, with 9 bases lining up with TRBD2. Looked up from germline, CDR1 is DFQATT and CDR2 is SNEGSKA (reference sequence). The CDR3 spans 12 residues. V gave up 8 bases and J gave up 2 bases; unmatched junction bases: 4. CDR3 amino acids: CSQTSGAYEQYF. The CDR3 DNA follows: TGCAGTCAGACTAGCGGAGCCTACGAGCAGTACTTC.

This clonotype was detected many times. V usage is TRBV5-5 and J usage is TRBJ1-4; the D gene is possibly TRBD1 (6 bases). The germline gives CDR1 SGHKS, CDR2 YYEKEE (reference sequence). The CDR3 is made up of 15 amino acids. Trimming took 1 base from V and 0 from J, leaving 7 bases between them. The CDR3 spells CASSLQGSTNEKLFF. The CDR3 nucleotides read TGTGCCAGCAGCTTGCAGGGGTCAACTAATGAAAAACTGTTTTTT.

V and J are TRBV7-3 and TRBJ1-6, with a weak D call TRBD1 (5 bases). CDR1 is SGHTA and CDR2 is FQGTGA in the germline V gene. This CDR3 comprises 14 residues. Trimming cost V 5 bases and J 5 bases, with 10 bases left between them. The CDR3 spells CASSLDTHNSPLHF. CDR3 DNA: TGTGCCAGCAGCCTGGACACGCATAATTCACCCCTCCACTTT. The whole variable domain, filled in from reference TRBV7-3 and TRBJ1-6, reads GAGVSQTPSNKVTEKGKYVELRCDPISGHTALYWYRQSLGQGPEFLIYFQGTGAADDSGLPNDRFFAVRPEGSVSTLKIQRTERGDSAVYLCASSLDTHNSPLHFGNGTRLTVT.

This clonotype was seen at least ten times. In DNA form, the CDR3 reads TGCAGTGCTCCCGTGCTTCAGGTGCTTCAAGAGACCCAGTACTTC. This encodes CSAPVLQVLQETQYF. The J gene is TRBJ2-5, the V gene TRBV20-1; D gene unclear. The CDR3 spans 15 residues. The V end was cut by 5 bases, the J end by 2 bases, with 18 bases between. Germline values: CDR1 DFQATT, CDR2 SNEGSKA (reference sequence).

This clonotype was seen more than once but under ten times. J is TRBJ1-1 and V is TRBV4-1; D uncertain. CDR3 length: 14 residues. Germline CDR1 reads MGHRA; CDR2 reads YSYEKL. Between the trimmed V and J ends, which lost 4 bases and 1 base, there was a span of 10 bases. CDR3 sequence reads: CASSPRGWNTEAFF. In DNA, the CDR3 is TGCGCCAGCAGCCCACGAGGGTGGAACACTGAAGCTTTCTTT.

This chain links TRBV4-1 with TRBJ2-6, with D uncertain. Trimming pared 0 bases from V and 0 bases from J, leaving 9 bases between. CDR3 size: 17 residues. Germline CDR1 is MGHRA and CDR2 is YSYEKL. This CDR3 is CASSQDQTVSGANVLTF. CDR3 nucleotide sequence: TGCGCCAGCAGCCAAGATCAAACGGTCTCTGGGGCCAACGTCCTGACTTTC.

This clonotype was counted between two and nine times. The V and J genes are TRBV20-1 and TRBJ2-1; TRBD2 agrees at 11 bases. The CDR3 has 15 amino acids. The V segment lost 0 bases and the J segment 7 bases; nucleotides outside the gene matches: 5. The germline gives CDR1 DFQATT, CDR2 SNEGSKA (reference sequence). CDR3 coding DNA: TGCAGTGCTAGAGATCGTCTAGCGGGAGGTAATGAGCAGTTCTTC. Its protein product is CSARDRLAGGNEQFF.

CDR3 region: CASSAETGQQNTEAFF. The CDR3 DNA reads as TGCGCCAGCAGCGCAGAAACGGGACAGCAAAACACTGAAGCTTTCTTT. The chain uses TRBV5-1 and TRBJ1-1, with 7 bases lining up with TRBD1. After removal of 4 bases from V and 2 bases from J, the junction contained 11 bases not matched to a gene. CDR3 size: 16 residues. In germline, CDR1 is SGHRS, CDR2 YFSETQ.

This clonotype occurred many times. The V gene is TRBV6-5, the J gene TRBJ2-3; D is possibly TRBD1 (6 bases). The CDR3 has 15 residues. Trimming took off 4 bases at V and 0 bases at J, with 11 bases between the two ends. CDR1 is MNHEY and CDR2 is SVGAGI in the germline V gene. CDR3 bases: TGTGCCAGCAGTTGGACAGCGCCGAGCACAGATACGCAGTATTTT. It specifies CASSWTAPSTDTQYF.

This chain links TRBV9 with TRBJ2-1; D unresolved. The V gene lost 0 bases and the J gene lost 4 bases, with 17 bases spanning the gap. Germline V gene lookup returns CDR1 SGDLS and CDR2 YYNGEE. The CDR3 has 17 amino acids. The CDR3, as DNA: TGTGCCAGCAGCGTAGTTTCAGGTTCATCGACTTACAATGAGCAGTTCTTC. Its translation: CASSVVSGSSTYNEQFF. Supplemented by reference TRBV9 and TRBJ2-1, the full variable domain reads DSGVTQTPKHLITATGQRVTLRCSPRSGDLSVYWYQQSLDQGLQFLIQYYNGEERAKGNILERFSAQQFPDLHSELNLSSLELGDSALYFCASSVVSGSSTYNEQFFGPGTRLTVL.

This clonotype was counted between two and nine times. The chain's CDR3 is CASSVAGLSVGTDTQYF. CDR3 coding DNA: TGTGCCAGCAGCGTAGCGGGACTTTCGGTGGGCACAGATACGCAGTATTTT. The V gene is TRBV9, the J gene TRBJ2-3; D perhaps matches TRBD2 (6 bases). In germline, CDR1 is SGDLS, CDR2 YYNGEE. The CDR3 runs to 17 residues. Trimming removed 0 bases from V and 1 base from J, with 15 bases in between. The entire variable domain, with the rest obtained from reference TRBV9 and TRBJ2-3, is as follows: DSGVTQTPKHLITATGQRVTLRCSPRSGDLSVYWYQQSLDQGLQFLIQYYNGEERAKGNILERFSAQQFPDLHSELNLSSLELGDSALYFCASSVAGLSVGTDTQYFGPGTRLTVL.